This TCR beta chain was observed in a study of blood T cell repertoires in COVID-19. Across the study: Material from acute and convalescent COVID-19 was sourced from the United States, Italy and Spain. From T cells, B-cell-depleted T cells, or PBMCs came the material, which was cDNA or gDNA.

As originally analysed: Quantification of nucleated cells was approximated via reference gene primer amplification. Some clones are missing from TCRdb's copy, which holds only in-frame ones; the method was immunoSEQ multiplex PCR. V and J calls and clone size are as listed in that table; D and trimming were resolved from the DNA. Of fewer than 200,000 clones in the sample, about 89% are singletons; the top ten hold around 2.7%. The receptor's source is a man in his forties with active or convalescent COVID-19. Source material: peripheral blood.

This CDR3 reads CASSLGPTGANTGELFF. The CDR3 DNA is TGTGCCAGCAGTTTAGGCCCCACAGGGGCGAACACCGGGGAGCTGTTTTTT. The gene calls are TRBV27 and TRBJ2-2, with 7 bases identical to TRBD1. The CDR3 covers 17 residues. With V trimmed by 2 bases and J by 0 bases, 6 bases remained unmatched. Germline CDR1 is MNHEY and CDR2 is SMNVEV (reference sequence).